The 5 T cell receptor beta chains presented below share a single source sample, sequenced in a study of vaccination effects on CD4 cells after COVID-19. Their antigen targets remain unknown. The culture ran for approximately 10 days, and then CD4+ T cells were isolated. The repertoire was sequenced with immunoSEQ multiplex PCR; TCRdb's copy has only in-frame clones and lacks some. The sample has more than 45,000 clones, about 80% seen once. Here the sequenced sample was CD4+ T cells from PBMCs cultured without peptide, taken before COVID-19 vaccination. Receptors originate from a human donor who had a prior SARS-CoV-2 infection.

This clone was found a few times. The chain joins TRBV12-5 to TRBJ1-1; D is perhaps TRBD1 (5 bases). This CDR3 comprises 17 residues. Germline loops: CDR1 LGHNT, CDR2 FRNRAP. V was shortened by 5 bases and J by 0 bases, with 19 bases between the two germline ends. CDR3 region: CASGPPGRINMNTEAFF. DNA of the CDR3: TGTGCTAGTGGTCCCCCGGGACGGATCAACATGAACACTGAAGCTTTCTTT.

This clone was seen only once. The rearrangement links TRBV12-2 to TRBJ2-1; the table's TRBD2 call for D was not verified on the DNA. TRBV12-2 is designated a pseudogene. This CDR3 is built from 17 residues. The CDR3 DNA reads TGTGCAAGTCGCAGACGGATCGCGACTAGGACCGGCAATGAGCAGTTCTTC. Protein: CASRRRIATRTGNEQFF.

The chain recombines TRBV5-4 with TRBJ2-1, with 9 positions matching TRBD1. Germline V lookup: CDR1 SGHNT, CDR2 YYREEE (reference sequence). The CDR3 spans 15 residues. With 1 base clipped from V and 6 bases from J, the junction kept 5 bases outside the gene matches. The CDR3 protein is CASSLPGGQGNEQFF. The DNA for the CDR3 is TGTGCCAGCAGCTTGCCGGGGGGACAGGGCAATGAGCAGTTCTTC.

The chain couples TRBV6-2 or TRBV6-3 to TRBJ2-2, with D possibly being TRBD2 (5 bases). The V and J ends lost 6 bases and 5 bases respectively, with 19 bases between them. CDR1 is MNHEY, CDR2 SVGEGT, per germline. The CDR3 loop spans 16 amino acids. This CDR3 reads CASSNRGEWGTGELFF. The DNA for the CDR3 is TGTGCCAGCAGCAACCGTGGGGAGTGGGGTACCGGGGAGCTGTTTTTT.

Only a few counts were recorded for this clone. This sequence joins TRBV5-8 and TRBJ1-1; 9 positions match TRBD1. The CDR3 is 14 amino acids. Germline CDR1 and CDR2: SGHTS and YDEGEE. J was trimmed by 5 bases and V by 0 bases; bases with no gene match: 2. The CDR3 DNA sequence: TGTGCCAGCAGCTTGGGACAGGGGGAAACTGAAGCTTTCTTT. Residues: CASSLGQGETEAFF.